What follows are 17 T cell receptor beta chains derived from one specimen sequenced in a study of blood T cells in healthy people across ages. With a J-beta primer mix and a sample-barcoded 5' primer, a second PCR ran roughly 6 to 11 cycles. TCRdb analysed the 5' RACE reads with MiXCR anew, one entry per CDR3 protein. The sample consists of some 920,000 distinct CDR3 sequences, roughly half of them appearing once. What was sequenced was blood. These receptors were collected from a woman aged 55-70 years in good health.

This clonotype was observed a few times. This rearrangement joins TRBV4-1 to TRBJ2-7; TRBD2 agrees at 7 bases. CDR1 is MGHRA and CDR2 is YSYEKL in the germline V gene. With V trimmed by 3 bases and J by 3 bases, 2 bases remained unmatched. The CDR3 has 13 amino acids. CDR3 in DNA: TGCGCCAGCAGCCACAGGGAGGGCTACGAGCAGTACTTC. Its protein is CASSHREGYEQYF.

This rearrangement joins TRBV28 to TRBJ2-1, with D possibly matching TRBD1 (5 bases). V gave up 7 bases and J gave up 3 bases, with 16 bases separating them. Per the germline V gene, CDR1 is MDHEN and CDR2 is SYDVKM. CDR3 length equals 15 residues. DNA for the CDR3: TGTGCCAGCATTGGCATAGGGGTGGTCTACAATGAGCAGTTCTTC. Translated, it gives CASIGIGVVYNEQFF.

This clonotype was detected once. The chain combines TRBV28 with TRBJ2-3; 11 bases align to TRBD2. Germline CDR1 MDHEN, CDR2 SYDVKM. The CDR3 length is 19 residues. Trimming removed 4 bases from V and 1 base from J; junction bases left unmatched: 13. CDR3 amino acids: CASSSVAGGPRYGTDTQYF. In DNA, the CDR3 is TGTGCCAGCAGTTCTGTAGCGGGAGGGCCGAGATACGGCACAGATACGCAGTATTTT.

The V gene is TRBV12-3 or TRBV12-4, the J gene TRBJ2-7, with D uncertain. This CDR3 is 12 amino acids long. V was clipped by 8 bases and J by 4 bases, with 12 bases between them. Here the CDR3 reads CASGHGVYEQYF. The CDR3 region has the DNA TGTGCCAGCGGTCATGGGGTGTACGAGCAGTACTTC.

This clonotype was observed a handful of times. This chain connects TRBV7-2 to TRBJ2-7, with D possibly TRBD1 on 6 matching bases. The CDR3 totals 15 residues. The germline CDR1 and CDR2 sequences are SGHTA and FQGNSA. V shed 6 bases and J shed 5 bases, with 20 bases lying between them. The CDR3 protein is CASSFTPRGLDEQYF. DNA of the CDR3: TGTGCCAGCAGTTTCACCCCCAGGGGTTTGGACGAGCAGTACTTC. Filled out from reference TRBV7-2 and TRBJ2-7, the complete variable domain reads GAGVSQSPSNKVTEKGKDVELRCDPISGHTALYWYRQSLGQGLEFLIYFQGNSAPDKSGLPSDRFSAERTGGSVSTLTIQRTQQEDSAVYLCASSFTPRGLDEQYFGPGTRLTVT.

The CDR3 nucleotides are TGTGCCAGTACCTTAGACAGGAGGCCCAATCAGCCCCAGCATTTT. This encodes CASTLDRRPNQPQHF. The chain links TRBV19 to TRBJ1-5, with D perhaps matching TRBD1 (6 bases). The CDR3 is made up of 15 amino acids. Germline V gene data show CDR1 as LNHDA and CDR2 as SQIVND (reference sequence). V lost 7 bases and J 3 bases, leaving 16 bases between the germline ends.

Concerning this clonotype: A much larger clone lies a single base off, so this may be a read error. V gene TRBV4-3 combines with J gene TRBJ2-3; D may be TRBD2 (6 bases). The CDR3 runs to 18 residues. CDR1 is LGHNA and CDR2 is YSLEER in the germline V gene. CDR3: CASSQDPPGALRGDTRYF. CDR3 coding DNA: TGCGCCAGCAGCCAAGACCCTCCGGGAGCGCTACGGGGAGATACGCGGTATTTT.

This clonotype has just a few counts. This CDR3 reads CSANRLAGGGEQFF. For the CDR3, the DNA is TGCAGTGCTAACCGACTTGCGGGAGGGGGCGAGCAGTTCTTC. The chain carries TRBV20-1 and TRBJ2-1; 9 nucleotides line up with TRBD2. This CDR3 has 14 residues. Germline V gene sequence: CDR1 DFQATT, CDR2 SNEGSKA (reference sequence). Trimming at V came to 4 bases and at J to 10 bases, leaving 11 bases not matched to a gene.

The chain is built from TRBV6-2 or TRBV6-3 and TRBJ1-2; D may be TRBD1 (5 bases). Trimming took off 2 bases at V and 3 bases at J, with 16 bases between the two ends. Germline loops: CDR1 MNHEY, CDR2 SVGEGT. The CDR3 length is 16 residues. The DNA of the CDR3 is TGTGCCAGCAGTTACGCCTCCGGGGCGGGGGACTATGGCTACACCTTC. The encoded protein is CASSYASGAGDYGYTF.

The table lists this clonotype with a few counts. The rearrangement uses TRBV29-1 and TRBJ2-7, with 8 bases that match TRBD2. V shed 6 bases, J shed 4 bases, and the junction held 8 bases outside the gene matches. The CDR3 contains 13 residues. Germline V lookup: CDR1 SQVTM, CDR2 ANQGSEA. CDR3: CSVPGLDLYEQYF. DNA of the CDR3: TGCAGCGTGCCGGGACTAGACCTTTACGAGCAGTACTTC.

There are many counts of this clonotype. The chain joins TRBV4-2 to TRBJ2-7, with D maybe TRBD1 (6 bases). V lost 0 bases and J 5 bases, leaving 8 bases between the germline ends. Germline V gives CDR1 LGHNA, CDR2 YNFKEQ. CDR3 size: 13 residues. CDR3 nucleotides: TGTGCCAGCAGCCAAGATCAGGGGCACGAGCAGTACTTC. Amino acids: CASSQDQGHEQYF.

The table lists this clonotype with a few counts. The chain carries TRBV13 and TRBJ2-3, with 9 bases lining up with TRBD1. The CDR3 runs to 16 residues. CDR1 PRHDT and CDR2 FYEKMQ come from the germline V gene (reference sequence). J gave up 2 bases and V 5 bases, and 8 bases lay outside the gene matches. Here the CDR3 DNA reads TGTGCCAGCAGCGCCCGACAGGGGGGGTTCACAGATACGCAGTATTTT. Amino acids: CASSARQGGFTDTQYF.

This clonotype was found a few times. The chain has TRBV9 and TRBJ2-1; 8 nucleotides agree with TRBD2. V gave up 7 bases and J gave up 0 bases; unmatched junction bases: 6. Germline CDR1 and CDR2: SGDLS and YYNGEE. This CDR3 region has 15 residues. The CDR3 region is CASETSGSSYNEQFF. In nucleotides, the CDR3 is TGTGCCAGCGAAACTAGCGGCAGCTCCTACAATGAGCAGTTCTTC. Combining the CDR3 with reference TRBV9 and TRBJ2-1 gives the whole variable domain DSGVTQTPKHLITATGQRVTLRCSPRSGDLSVYWYQQSLDQGLQFLIQYYNGEERAKGNILERFSAQQFPDLHSELNLSSLELGDSALYFCASETSGSSYNEQFFGPGTRLTVL.

Details on this clonotype: A read error may produce the germline difference seen at one junction end. The rearrangement uses TRBV4-1 and TRBJ2-4; D call uncertain. The germline V gene has CDR1 MGHRA and CDR2 YSYEKL. The CDR3 totals 14 residues. The CDR3 protein is CASSQILTFGIQYF. In DNA form, the CDR3 reads TGTGCCAGCAGCCAGATATTGACGTTTGGCATTCAGTACTTC.

The chain employs TRBV7-3 and TRBJ2-3; perhaps D is TRBD1 or TRBD2 (5 bases each). V lost 2 bases, J lost 2 bases, and 14 bases lay in between. CDR1 and CDR2 from the germline V gene are SGHTA and FQGTGA. The CDR3 covers 16 residues. As DNA, the CDR3 is TGTGCCAGCAGCTTAGGATTCGGGACCAACACAGATACGCAGTATTTT. Translating it yields CASSLGFGTNTDTQYF.

V is TRBV20-1 and J is TRBJ2-4, with 9 bases fitting TRBD1. The J call is doubtful: the DNA matches TRBJ2-7 better. The germline V gene encodes CDR1 DFQATT and CDR2 SNEGSKA (reference sequence). The CDR3 consists of 13 residues. This CDR3 is CSADGQGSHEQYF. For the CDR3, the DNA is TGCAGTGCTGATGGACAGGGGTCCCACGAGCAGTACTTC.

This clonotype has at least ten counts. CDR3 in amino acids: CASSHGGVAAKNIQYF. CDR3 bases: TGTGCCAGCAGCCATGGGGGAGTTGCAGCCAAAAACATTCAGTACTTC. The chain couples TRBV7-9 to TRBJ2-4; D possibly uses TRBD1 or TRBD2 (5 bases each). Germline V gene data show CDR1 as SEHNR and CDR2 as FQNEAQ (reference sequence). The ends were cut back, 5 bases at V and 0 bases at J, with 14 bases in the middle. The length of the CDR3 is 16 residues.